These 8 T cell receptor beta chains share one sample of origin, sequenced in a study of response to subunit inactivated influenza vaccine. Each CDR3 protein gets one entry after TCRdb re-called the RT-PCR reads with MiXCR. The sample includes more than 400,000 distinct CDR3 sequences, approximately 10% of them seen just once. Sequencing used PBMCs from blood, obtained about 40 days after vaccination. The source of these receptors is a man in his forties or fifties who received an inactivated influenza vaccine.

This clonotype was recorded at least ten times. The CDR3 DNA reads TGTGCCAGCAGTTACTCGACCGGGACAGGGGCGGTTGAGAACACTGAAGCTTTCTTT. Residues: CASSYSTGTGAVENTEAFF. The chain combines TRBV6-2 or TRBV6-3 with TRBJ1-1; 10 bases match TRBD1. Germline-derived CDR1 and CDR2 are MNHEY and SVGEGT. The CDR3 spans 19 residues. The V segment lost 0 bases and the J segment 1 base; nucleotides outside the gene matches: 11.

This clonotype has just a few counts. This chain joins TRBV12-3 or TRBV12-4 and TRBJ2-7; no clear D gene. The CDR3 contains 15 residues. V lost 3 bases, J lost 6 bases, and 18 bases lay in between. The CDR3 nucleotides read TGTGCCAGCAGTTTGTCCGGAACGTCGGTGGGCGAGCAGTACTTC. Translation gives CASSLSGTSVGEQYF.

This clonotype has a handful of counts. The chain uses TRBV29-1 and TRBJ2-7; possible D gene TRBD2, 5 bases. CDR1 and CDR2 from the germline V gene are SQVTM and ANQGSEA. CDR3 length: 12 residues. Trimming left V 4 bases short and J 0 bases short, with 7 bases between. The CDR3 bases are TGCAGCGTTGCGGCGGGCTCCTACGAGCAGTACTTC. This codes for CSVAAGSYEQYF.

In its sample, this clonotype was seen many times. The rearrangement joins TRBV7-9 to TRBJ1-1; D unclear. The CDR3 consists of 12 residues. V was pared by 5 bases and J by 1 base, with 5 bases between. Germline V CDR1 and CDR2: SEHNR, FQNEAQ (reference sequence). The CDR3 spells CASSTANTEAFF. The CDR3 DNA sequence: TGTGCCAGCAGCACAGCGAACACTGAAGCTTTCTTT.

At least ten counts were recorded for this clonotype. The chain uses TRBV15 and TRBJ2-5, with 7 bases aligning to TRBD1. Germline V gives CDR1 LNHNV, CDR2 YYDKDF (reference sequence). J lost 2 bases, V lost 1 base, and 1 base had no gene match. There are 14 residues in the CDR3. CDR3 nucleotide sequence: TGTGCCACCAGCAGAGCGGGACAGCAAGAGACCCAGTACTTC. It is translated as CATSRAGQQETQYF.

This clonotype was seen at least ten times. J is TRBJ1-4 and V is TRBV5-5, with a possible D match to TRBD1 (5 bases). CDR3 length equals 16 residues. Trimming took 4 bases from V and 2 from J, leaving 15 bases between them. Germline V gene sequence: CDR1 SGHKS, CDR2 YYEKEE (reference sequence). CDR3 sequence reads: CASSLQDLPTNEKLFF. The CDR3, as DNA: TGTGCCAGCAGCCTACAGGACCTTCCCACTAATGAAAAACTGTTTTTT.

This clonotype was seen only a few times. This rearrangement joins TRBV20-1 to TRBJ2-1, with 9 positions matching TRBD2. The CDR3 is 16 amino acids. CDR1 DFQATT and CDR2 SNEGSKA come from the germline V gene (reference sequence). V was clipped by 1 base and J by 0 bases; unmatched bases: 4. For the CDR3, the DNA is TGCAGTGCTAGAGGGGGTAGCGGGAGCTCCTACAATGAGCAGTTCTTC. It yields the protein CSARGGSGSSYNEQFF.

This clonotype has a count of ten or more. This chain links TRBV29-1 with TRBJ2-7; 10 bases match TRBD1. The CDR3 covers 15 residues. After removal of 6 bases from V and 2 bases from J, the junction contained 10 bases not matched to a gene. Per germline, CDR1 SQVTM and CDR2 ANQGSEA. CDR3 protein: CSVEGRTGGTYEQYF. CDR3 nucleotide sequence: TGCAGCGTCGAGGGTCGGACAGGGGGGACCTACGAGCAGTACTTC.